This T cell receptor (beta chain) was retrieved from a study of T cell repertoires in cytomegalovirus infection (dated by TCRdb to the late 2010s). At the level of the whole study: Donor HLA type was relevant to the analysis, because carriage of CMV infection together with the matching HLA type was indicated by public TCR beta signatures. What the authors observed across the whole study: In both this cohort and an independent approximately 370-donor cohort, the cumulative frequency of public TCR beta family members distinguished carriers of CMV infection plus the relevant HLA type. The ex vivo response was dominated by HLA-C-restricted CMV-specific TCR beta clonotypes, which also provided the single most frequent clonotype in two of eight donors.

Including cysteine and phenylalanine, the CDR3 has 15 amino acids. Only the CDR3 DNA is retained, 45 bases long and in frame from the first base. The germline V gene provides CDR1 MGHRA and CDR2 YSYEKL. At the junction V is shortened by 4 bases and J by 6 bases, with 18 bases in between. As concerns this clonotype: There is no known antigen for this receptor. It has no much larger one-base neighbor in the sample; base qualities were not kept.

TCRdb lists the instrument as Illumina HiSeq 1500. TCRdb applied fastp at Q25 and MiXCR to the public reads, then kept only in-frame beta chains. Rows are combined by CDR3 protein, so each entry shows the most common genes and DNA. Here the sample has about 450,000 distinct CDR3 sequences; 30% to 40% occur a single time. The ten biggest clones cover roughly 15% of the sample. The receptor comes from a human donor in good health (CMV status not recorded). Some clones in this sample may be carry-over from other donors' samples. Recombination linked TRBV4-1 to TRBJ1-2; TRBD1 is possibly the D segment (6 matching bases). The sample taken for sequencing was PBMCs. The DNA sequence reads TGCGCCAGCAGCCCTGCCTCAGGGGATAGGGATGGCTACACCTTC. It translates as CASSPASGDRDGYTF.